Listed below are T cell receptor beta chains from one sample, sequenced in a study of cytomegalovirus exposure and HLA in healthy donors. Sequencing used immunoSEQ multiplex PCR; TCRdb keeps in-frame clones, though not all of them. In the table there are roughly 150,000 clones, roughly 70% of which are singletons. Sequencing was done on a sample of PBMCs. The source of these receptors is a man aged 25-45 years in good health and CMV-seropositive. The CDR3 runs from the conserved cysteine through the conserved F or W. D genes are given only for firm matches. Clone size appears in some rows only: once, few, many, or a class for an expanded clone.

clone_size,v_call,cdr3_length,j_call,d_call,cdr3_nt,cdr3_aa
-,TRBV10-1,14,TRBJ1-1,-,TGCGCCAGCAGTGACGGCAGGAAAGGCCTCGAAGCTTTCTTT,CASSDGRKGLEAFF
few,TRBV7-9,12,TRBJ1-2,-,TGTGCCAGCAGGCGGGTAGTGGATGGCTACACCTTC,CASRRVVDGYTF
-,TRBV27,15,TRBJ2-7,-,TGTGCCAGCAGTCCGTGGGAGGTTCCGTCCTACGAGCAGTACTTC,CASSPWEVPSYEQYF
few,TRBV5-1,15,TRBJ2-3,TRBD1,TGCGCCAGCAGCTTACAGGGGATGTGGCCAGATACGCAGTATTTT,CASSLQGMWPDTQYF
-,TRBV2,15,TRBJ1-6,-,TGTGCCAGCAGTGAAGAGGAACAGAATAATTCACCCCTCCACTTT,CASSEEEQNNSPLHF
few,TRBV19,16,TRBJ2-2,TRBD2,TGTGCCAGTAGTTTTGGCGGGAGGTGGAACACCGGGGAGCTGTTTTTT,CASSFGGRWNTGELFF
-,TRBV27,12,TRBJ2-1,-,TGTGCCAGCAGTTTGACCGGGTCCGAGCAGTTCTTC,CASSLTGSEQFF
-,TRBV6-5,11,TRBJ1-1,-,TGTGCCAGCAGTTCAATCACTGAAGCTTTCTTT,CASSSITEAFF
-,TRBV6-5,11,TRBJ2-7,-,TGTGCCAGCAGTTCAGTGAGCGAGCAGTACTTC,CASSSVSEQYF
-,TRBV29-1,13,TRBJ1-5,TRBD1,TGCAGCGTTGGGGACAGGAAAAATCAGCCCCAGCATTTT,CSVGDRKNQPQHF
-,TRBV5-1,16,TRBJ2-2,TRBD2,TGCGCCAGCAGCTTGTTCACTAGCGGGAACACCGGGGAGCTGTTTTTT,CASSLFTSGNTGELFF
-,TRBV5-6,15,TRBJ2-7,-,TGTGCCAGCAGCTTGGATGGGGGGATCTTACTGGAGCAGTACTTC,CASSLDGGILLEQYF
-,TRBV5-1,17,TRBJ1-2,TRBD1,TGCGCCAGCAGCTTGAACGCGGGGACAGGGGCTAACTATGGCTACACCTTC,CASSLNAGTGANYGYTF
-,TRBV2,14,TRBJ1-4,TRBD1,TGTGCCACCAATAAACAGGGGGATATTGAAAAACTGTTTTTT,CATNKQGDIEKLFF
-,TRBV4-2,15,TRBJ2-5,-,TGTGCCAGCAGCCCGGACAGAATAGAAGAAGAGACCCAGTACTTC,CASSPDRIEEETQYF
-,TRBV5-1,18,TRBJ2-3,TRBD1,TGCGCCAGCAGCGATACCCTGACAGGGGGAGTTAGCACAGATACGCAGTATTTT,CASSDTLTGGVSTDTQYF
-,TRBV14,13,TRBJ2-1,-,TGTGCCAGCAGCCGCCGGGACAACAATGAGCAGTTCTTC,CASSRRDNNEQFF
-,TRBV5-4,14,TRBJ2-5,TRBD1,TGTGCCAGCAGCTTGGAACAGGGGGTTGTGACCCAGTACTTC,CASSLEQGVVTQYF
-,TRBV27,16,TRBJ2-2,TRBD2,TGTGCCAGCAGTAACGGACTAGCGGGAGTTCCCGGGGAGCTGTTTTTT,CASSNGLAGVPGELFF
few,TRBV5-1,16,TRBJ2-3,-,TGCGCCAGCAGCTTTGGAGCGAGTACTAGCACAGATACGCAGTATTTT,CASSFGASTSTDTQYF
-,TRBV7-8,18,TRBJ2-7,-,TGTGCCAGCAGCCACCGGGATCTTAAGTTCCGACTCTCCTACGAGCAGTACTTC,CASSHRDLKFRLSYEQYF
-,TRBV27,15,TRBJ2-6,-,TGTGCCAGCAGTTTCGCAGGGGCTGGGGCCAACGTCCTGACTTTC,CASSFAGAGANVLTF
-,TRBV11-2,13,TRBJ2-5,-,TGTGCCAGCAGCTTAGCGCAGTCGGAGACCCAGTACTTC,CASSLAQSETQYF
-,TRBV19,13,TRBJ2-2,-,TGTGCCAGTAGTCCTATAGCGTACGGGGAGCTGTTTTTT,CASSPIAYGELFF
few,TRBV7-8,13,TRBJ1-1,-,TGTGCCAGCAGCACGACAGGAATCACTGAAGCTTTCTTT,CASSTTGITEAFF
once,TRBV9,13,TRBJ2-1,-,TGTGCCAGCAGCGGAGGACTGTACAATGAGCAGTTCTTC,CASSGGLYNEQFF
-,TRBV5-1,14,TRBJ2-3,-,TGCGCCAGCAGCTTCGGACACATGACAGATACGCAGTATTTT,CASSFGHMTDTQYF
-,TRBV6-5,11,TRBJ1-2,-,TGTGCCAGCAGTTACGGGAGCGGCTACACCTTC,CASSYGSGYTF
-,TRBV14,16,TRBJ2-5,TRBD2,TGTGCCAGCAGCCGCGGACTAGCGGGAGTGTGGGAGACCCAGTACTTC,CASSRGLAGVWETQYF
-,TRBV25-1,16,TRBJ1-4,-,TGTGCCAGCACAATGGGGGCAGGGGTTTTTAATGAAAAACTGTTTTTT,CASTMGAGVFNEKLFF
few,TRBV5-4,13,TRBJ2-1,TRBD1,TGTGCCAGCAGCACGACAGGGGGCAATGAGCAGTTCTTC,CASSTTGGNEQFF
few,TRBV6-1,13,TRBJ2-1,-,TGTGCCAGCAGGTTGACTAGTAATAACGTCCAGTTCTTC,CASRLTSNNVQFF
-,TRBV28,14,TRBJ1-5,TRBD1,TGTGCCAGCAGTTTCGGACAGGGAAGAAAGCCCCAGCATTTT,CASSFGQGRKPQHF
-,TRBV30,11,TRBJ2-2,-,TGTGCCTGGGGGGGCTCCGGGGAGCTGTTTTTT,CAWGGSGELFF
-,TRBV5-1,14,TRBJ2-1,TRBD1,TGCGCCAGCAGCCTGGGACAGCTGTACAATGAGCAGTTCTTC,CASSLGQLYNEQFF
few,TRBV29-1,12,TRBJ2-7,TRBD2,TGCAGCGTTGGGGTAGCGGGCTACGAGCAGTACTTC,CSVGVAGYEQYF
-,TRBV21-1,15,TRBJ1-5,-,TGTGCCAGCAGCAAACTGCGGGGGGCCAATCAGCCCCAGCATTTT,CASSKLRGANQPQHF
-,TRBV2,13,TRBJ1-1,-,TGTGCCAGCAGTGAAGGGGGACTCTACGAAGCTTTCTTT,CASSEGGLYEAFF
-,TRBV6-1,13,TRBJ1-6,-,TGTGCCAGCGCCGCACGGGAGAATTCACCCCTCCACTTT,CASAARENSPLHF
few,TRBV28,16,TRBJ2-7,TRBD1,TGTGCCAGCAGTACAGCCGGGACAGGGTGGGTTTGGGGGCAGTACTTC,CASSTAGTGWVWGQYF
-,TRBV10-1,10,TRBJ2-3,-,TGCGCCCCCGCGCAAGATACGCAGTATTTT,CAPAQDTQYF
-,TRBV10-3,15,TRBJ2-5,TRBD2,TGTGCCTCTATAGCGGGGTATATGGAGAGGGAGACCCAGTACTTC,CASIAGYMERETQYF
-,TRBV7-8,15,TRBJ2-5,-,TGTGCCAGCAGCCCCCAAGACCCCCGGGGAGAGACCCAGTACTTC,CASSPQDPRGETQYF
-,TRBV6-1,18,TRBJ2-6,-,TGTGCCAGCAGTGAAATGGCTCAATCAGTCCCTGGGGCCAACGTCCTGACTTTC,CASSEMAQSVPGANVLTF
-,TRBV27,12,TRBJ2-2,-,TGTGCCAGCAGCCGACAATCCGGGGAGCTGTTTTTT,CASSRQSGELFF
few,TRBV11-1,15,TRBJ2-7,TRBD2,TGTGCCAGCAGCTTAGCTGGTGGGAGGGCCTACGAGCAGTACTTC,CASSLAGGRAYEQYF
-,TRBV27,15,TRBJ2-7,TRBD1,TGTGCCAGCAGTGCCTGGGACAGCAATTCCTACGAGCAGTACTTC,CASSAWDSNSYEQYF
-,TRBV10-2,14,TRBJ2-2,-,TGCGCCAGCAGTGAGGTTCAGAACACCGGGGAGCTGTTTTTT,CASSEVQNTGELFF
-,TRBV6-5,14,TRBJ1-1,TRBD1,TGTGCCAGCAGTGACAGGGGGCTGAACACTGAAGCTTTCTTT,CASSDRGLNTEAFF
-,TRBV5-8,16,TRBJ2-3,TRBD2,TGTGCCAGCAAGGTTCCCCACCTAGCGGGAAAAGATACGCAGTATTTT,CASKVPHLAGKDTQYF
-,TRBV5-4,14,TRBJ1-1,-,TGTGCCAGCAGCCGGGGACACATGAACACTGAAGCTTTCTTT,CASSRGHMNTEAFF
-,TRBV11-3,17,TRBJ2-5,TRBD1,TGTGCCAGCAGCTCGGGACTCCGACAGGGGGCCGGTGGGACCCAGTACTTC,CASSSGLRQGAGGTQYF
few,TRBV28,20,TRBJ2-7,-,TGTGCCAGCAGTTCAATTACGCCTCGGGGATCCCTCCTTGTCTCCTACGAGCAGTACTTC,CASSSITPRGSLLVSYEQYF
few,TRBV10-3,15,TRBJ1-3,-,TGTGCCATCAGGGAAACAGGCTTCTCTGGAAACACCATATATTTT,CAIRETGFSGNTIYF